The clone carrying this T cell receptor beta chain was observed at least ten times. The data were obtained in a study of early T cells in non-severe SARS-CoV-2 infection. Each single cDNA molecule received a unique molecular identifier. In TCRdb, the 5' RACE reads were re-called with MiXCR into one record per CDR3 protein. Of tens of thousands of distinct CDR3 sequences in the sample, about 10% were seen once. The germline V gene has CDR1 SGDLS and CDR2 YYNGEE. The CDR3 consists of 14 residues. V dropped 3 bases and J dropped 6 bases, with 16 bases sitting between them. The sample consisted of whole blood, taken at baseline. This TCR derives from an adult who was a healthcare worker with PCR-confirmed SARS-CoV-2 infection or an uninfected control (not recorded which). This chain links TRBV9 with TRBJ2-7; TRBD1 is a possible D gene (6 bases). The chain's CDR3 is CASSARTGSREQYF. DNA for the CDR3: TGTGCCAGCAGCGCTAGAACAGGGTCTCGCGAGCAGTACTTC.